One sample yielded the 32 T cell receptor beta chains listed below, sequenced in a study of blood T cell repertoires in COVID-19 (dated by TCRdb to about 2020). Libraries were built with the immunoSEQ multiplex PCR assay. This is the immuneACCESS table as TCRdb keeps it, with only in-frame sequences that have V and J called. A part of the clones is gone; compared with another copy, unresolved V genes explain less than half, and the rest is unexplained. The table for this sample lists more than 300,000 clones; 90% to 95% of them were counted only once. The ten most abundant clones make up about 4% of the sample. The material sequenced was PBMCs or T cells enriched from blood (not recorded which). These TCRs come from a woman aged 25-40 years who had been exposed to COVID-19.

This chain uses TRBV7-9 with TRBJ2-7; 9 bases are shared with TRBD1. Germline CDR1 reads SEHNR; CDR2 reads FQNEAQ (reference sequence). There are 15 residues in the CDR3. V was clipped by 5 bases and J by 4 bases; unmatched bases: 9. The CDR3 DNA is TGTGCCAGCAGCATTCCGGGACAGGGTTCGTACGAGCAGTACTTC. Translating gives CASSIPGQGSYEQYF.

V and J are TRBV9 and TRBJ1-2; D might be TRBD1 (6 bases). The CDR3 has 18 residues. With 4 bases removed from V and 0 bases from J, the gap between germline ends came to 22 bases. CDR1 SGDLS and CDR2 YYNGEE come from the germline V gene. The CDR3 reads CASSLTPGMDSTNYGYTF. The CDR3 DNA is TGTGCCAGCAGCCTGACCCCGGGAATGGACAGCACTAACTATGGCTACACCTTC.

The rearrangement joins TRBV28 to TRBJ1-1; possibly TRBD1 for D (6 bases). Germline CDR1 MDHEN, CDR2 SYDVKM. CDR3 size: 14 residues. The germline V and J ends were trimmed by 6 bases and 2 bases, with 13 bases remaining between them. The CDR3 spells CASSVGTRNTEAFF. The CDR3 coding sequence is TGTGCCAGCAGCGTCGGGACACGAAACACTGAAGCTTTCTTT.

In its sample, this clone was seen once. This chain uses TRBV10-1 with TRBJ1-1; maybe TRBD1 (6 bases). The V gene's germline CDR1 is WNHNN and CDR2 SYGVQD (reference sequence). The CDR3 has 15 residues. V gave up 2 bases and J gave up 0 bases, with 10 bases separating them. The CDR3 DNA reads TGCGCCAGCAGTGAGAGTGCAGGGGTGAACACTGAAGCTTTCTTT. Translated: CASSESAGVNTEAFF.

The V gene is TRBV7-9, the J gene TRBJ1-2; D is unclear. V was pared by 4 bases and J by 8 bases, with 14 bases between. The germline V gene encodes CDR1 SEHNR and CDR2 FQNEAQ (reference sequence). The CDR3 length is 13 residues. CDR3 sequence reads: CASSYLTEGGYTF. The CDR3 nucleotides are TGTGCCAGCAGCTATCTGACTGAGGGCGGCTACACCTTC.

The rearrangement joins TRBV3-1 (or the pseudogene TRBV3-2) to TRBJ1-2; D ambiguous. The CDR3 length is 11 residues. V gave up 6 bases and J gave up 7 bases, with 9 bases separating them. Germline CDR1 is LGHDT and CDR2 is YNNKEL (reference sequence). The CDR3 region is CASSHPGGYTF. In DNA, the CDR3 is TGTGCCAGCAGTCACCCAGGTGGCTACACCTTC.

This sequence joins TRBV12-3 or TRBV12-4 and TRBJ1-2; no clear D. Trimming cost V 5 bases and J 7 bases, with 14 bases left between them. CDR3 length: 13 amino acids. The CDR3: CASSPQRGTGYTF. CDR3 in DNA: TGTGCCAGCAGTCCCCAGCGGGGTACTGGCTACACCTTC.

This sequence joins TRBV7-2 and TRBJ1-2; possible D gene TRBD1, 5 bases. V was trimmed by 0 bases and J by 1 base, leaving 6 bases between them. CDR1 SGHTA and CDR2 FQGNSA come from the germline V gene. This CDR3 contains 14 residues. In DNA form, the CDR3 reads TGTGCCAGCAGCTTAGCGGGACTTAACTATGGCTACACCTTC. Translated, it gives CASSLAGLNYGYTF. Combining the CDR3 with reference TRBV7-2 and TRBJ1-2 gives the whole variable domain GAGVSQSPSNKVTEKGKDVELRCDPISGHTALYWYRQSLGQGLEFLIYFQGNSAPDKSGLPSDRFSAERTGGSVSTLTIQRTQQEDSAVYLCASSLAGLNYGYTFGSGTRLTVV.

The chain carries TRBV3-1 (or the pseudogene TRBV3-2) and TRBJ1-2, with 9 bases that match TRBD1. Germline CDR1 and CDR2: LGHDT and YNNKEL (reference sequence). J lost 12 bases, V lost 5 bases, and 7 bases had no gene match. CDR3 size: 12 residues. CDR3 amino acids: CASSSTGGTDTF. DNA for the CDR3: TGTGCCAGCAGCTCCACAGGGGGCACAGACACCTTC.

The V gene is TRBV30, the J gene TRBJ1-1; TRBD1 matches at 10 bases. Germline CDR1 GTSNPN, CDR2 SVGIG (reference sequence). V shed 5 bases, J shed 1 base, and the junction held 1 base outside the gene matches. The length of the CDR3 is 13 residues. The CDR3 bases are TGTGCCTGGCGGGACAGGGGGAACACTGAAGCTTTCTTT. Encoded protein: CAWRDRGNTEAFF. The entire variable domain, with the rest obtained from reference TRBV30 and TRBJ1-1, is as follows: SQTIHQWPATLVQPVGSPLSLECTVEGTSNPNLYWYRQAAGRGLQLLFYSVGIGQISSEVPQNLSASRPQDRQFILSSKKLLLSDSGFYLCAWRDRGNTEAFFGQGTRLTVV.

V is TRBV11-3 and J is TRBJ2-5; no clear D. The CDR3 sequence is 13 residues long. The V gene lost 1 base and the J gene lost 5 bases, with 8 bases spanning the gap. The V gene's germline CDR1 is SGHNT and CDR2 YENEEA. CDR3 in amino acids: CASSLVYLETQYF. The CDR3 DNA sequence: TGTGCCAGCAGCTTAGTCTACCTGGAGACCCAGTACTTC. The whole variable domain, filled in from reference TRBV11-3 and TRBJ2-5, reads EAGVVQSPRYKIIEKKQPVAFWCNPISGHNTLYWYLQNLGQGPELLIRYENEEAVDDSQLPKDRFSAERLKGVDSTLKIQPAELGDSAVYLCASSLVYLETQYFGPGTRLLVL.

This clone was seen only once. The CDR3 spells CASQGTNFYNEQFF. CDR3 bases: TGTGCCAGCCAGGGGACAAATTTCTACAATGAGCAGTTCTTC. This chain joins TRBV6-5 and TRBJ2-1; a possible D gene is TRBD1 (6 bases). The CDR3 is 14 amino acids. The germline gives CDR1 MNHEY, CDR2 SVGAGI. V gave up 8 bases and J gave up 3 bases, with 14 bases separating them.

This rearrangement joins TRBV7-6 to TRBJ2-6; D remains unclear. Germline-derived CDR1 and CDR2 are SGHVS and FNYEAQ. Trimming shortened V by 3 bases and J by 1 base, and 4 bases separated the two germline ends. This CDR3 is 14 amino acids long. In nucleotides, the CDR3 is TGTGCCAGCAGCTTTCGGTCTGGGGCCAACGTCCTGACTTTC. Translating it yields CASSFRSGANVLTF. The whole variable domain, filled in from reference TRBV7-6 and TRBJ2-6, reads GAGVSQSPRYKVTKRGQDVALRCDPISGHVSLYWYRQALGQGPEFLTYFNYEAQQDKSGLPNDRFSAERPEGSISTLTIQRTEQRDSAMYRCASSFRSGANVLTFGAGSRLTVL.

The J gene is TRBJ1-1, the V gene TRBV4-1; weak D call: TRBD1 (6 bases). The CDR3 is 17 residues long. Trimming cost V 1 base and J 1 base, with 16 bases left between them. Per germline, CDR1 MGHRA and CDR2 YSYEKL. CDR3 in DNA: TGCGCCAGCAGCCAAGGGTCTGTCAGGGGCCGGAACACTGAAGCTTTCTTT. It specifies CASSQGSVRGRNTEAFF.

The rearrangement joins TRBV27 to TRBJ2-5; 11 nucleotides agree with TRBD2. The CDR3 is 16 residues long. The V and J ends lost 2 bases and 5 bases, in that order; junction bases with no gene match: 7. The germline V gene encodes CDR1 MNHEY and CDR2 SMNVEV (reference sequence). As DNA, the CDR3 is TGTGCCAGCAGTTTAACTAGCGGGGGCTGGGAGGAGACCCAGTACTTC. Translating it yields CASSLTSGGWEETQYF.

The V call is TRBV1, the J call TRBJ2-1; the DNA was not used to check the table's D call, TRBD2. TRBV1 counts as a pseudogene. This CDR3 is 19 amino acids long. The CDR3 DNA sequence: TGCACCAGCAGCCAAAAGACTAGCGGGAGGTTTTCGTACTACAATGAGCAGTTCTTC. Translation gives CTSSQKTSGRFSYYNEQFF.

V and J are TRBV5-1 and TRBJ2-2; maybe TRBD1 (6 bases). Trimming cost V 2 bases and J 4 bases, with 12 bases left between them. Germline values: CDR1 SGHRS, CDR2 YFSETQ. The CDR3 covers 15 residues. This chain's CDR3 is CASSFSGTSTGELFF. In DNA, the CDR3 is TGCGCCAGCAGCTTTTCCGGGACAAGCACCGGGGAGCTGTTTTTT.

The V call is TRBV6-5, the J call TRBJ1-1, with a possible D match to TRBD1 (6 bases). V lost 0 bases and J 10 bases, leaving 9 bases between the germline ends. CDR3 length: 12 amino acids. Germline V gene lookup returns CDR1 MNHEY and CDR2 SVGAGI. As DNA, the CDR3 is TGTGCCAGCAGTTACTCAACAGGGTTAGCTTTCTTT. The encoded protein is CASSYSTGLAFF.

This chain uses TRBV6-5 with TRBJ1-2, with 8 bases matching TRBD1. Looked up from germline, CDR1 is MNHEY and CDR2 is SVGAGI. The CDR3 runs to 16 residues. Trimming took 2 bases from V and 4 from J; bases not matched to a gene: 9. DNA of the CDR3: TGTGCCAGCAGTTACAGTAGGGACAGGCCATCCTATGGCTACACCTTC. Translated: CASSYSRDRPSYGYTF.

The V and J genes are TRBV6-5 and TRBJ2-5; D remains ambiguous. Germline CDR1 and CDR2: MNHEY and SVGAGI. V lost 1 base, J lost 7 bases, and 7 bases lay in between. CDR3 size: 12 residues. This CDR3 reads CASSYYTGTQYF. CDR3 in DNA: TGTGCCAGCAGTTACTACACGGGGACCCAGTACTTC.

The V call is TRBV9, the J call TRBJ2-1; 15 bases map to TRBD2. The length of the CDR3 is 16 residues. Germline V gene lookup returns CDR1 SGDLS and CDR2 YYNGEE. V was pared by 4 bases and J by 10 bases, with 9 bases of the junction left unmatched. The CDR3 here is CASSPTGLAGGGEQFF. The CDR3 nucleotides read TGTGCCAGCAGCCCAACCGGACTAGCGGGGGGGGGAGAGCAGTTCTTC.

The J gene is TRBJ1-1, the V gene TRBV29-1; 7 bases are shared with TRBD1. The trim removed 6 bases at V and 3 bases at J, leaving 10 bases unmatched. CDR1 is SQVTM, CDR2 ANQGSEA, per germline. The CDR3 spans 14 residues. CDR3 in amino acids: CSVAGRRGYTEAFF. The CDR3 region has the DNA TGCAGCGTGGCGGGTCGCAGGGGGTACACTGAAGCTTTCTTT.

This chain joins TRBV4-1 and TRBJ2-7; no firm D call. With 0 bases removed from V and 0 bases from J, the gap between germline ends came to 9 bases. The CDR3 contains 15 residues. The germline V gene encodes CDR1 MGHRA and CDR2 YSYEKL. CDR3 region: CASSQDPRLSYEQYF. In nucleotides, the CDR3 is TGCGCCAGCAGCCAAGATCCCAGGCTCTCCTACGAGCAGTACTTC.

The genes are TRBV19 and TRBJ1-1, with D possibly TRBD1 on 5 matching bases. The CDR3 extends over 16 amino acids. The germline V and J ends were trimmed by 5 bases and 3 bases, with 19 bases remaining between them. Germline V gene data show CDR1 as LNHDA and CDR2 as SQIVND (reference sequence). CDR3 DNA sequence: TGTGCCAGTAGTCCCCTACCGTCTCAGGGCCACACTGAAGCTTTCTTT. Its protein is CASSPLPSQGHTEAFF.

The J gene is TRBJ2-1, the V gene TRBV10-3, with 9 positions matching TRBD1. Germline loops: CDR1 ENHRY, CDR2 SYGVKD. The CDR3 is made up of 17 amino acids. V was pared by 0 bases and J by 4 bases, with 7 bases of the junction left unmatched. The CDR3 spells CAISESISGQGYNEQFF. Here the CDR3 DNA reads TGTGCCATCAGTGAGTCTATCTCGGGACAGGGTTACAATGAGCAGTTCTTC.

In its sample, this clone was seen a few times. V usage is TRBV6-5 and J usage is TRBJ1-1; TRBD1 aligns across 10 bases. The CDR3 loop spans 15 amino acids. Per germline, CDR1 MNHEY and CDR2 SVGAGI. V was pared by 1 base and J by 1 base, with 0 bases of the junction left unmatched. In nucleotides, the CDR3 is TGTGCCAGCAGTTACTGGACAGGGGGGAACACTGAAGCTTTCTTT. Translated: CASSYWTGGNTEAFF.

J is TRBJ2-7 and V is TRBV5-4; 10 nucleotides agree with TRBD1. After removal of 4 bases from V and 2 bases from J, the junction contained 6 bases not matched to a gene. Germline V gives CDR1 SGHNT, CDR2 YYREEE (reference sequence). The CDR3 runs to 15 residues. The DNA of the CDR3 is TGTGCCAGCAGCCCCCGGACAGGGGGTCCCTACGAGCAGTACTTC. It codes for CASSPRTGGPYEQYF.

The V call is TRBV7-7, the J call TRBJ2-7, with TRBD2 matching 7 bases. The CDR3 has 14 amino acids. The V gene's germline CDR1 is SSHAT and CDR2 FNYEAQ (reference sequence). Germline trimming cut 5 bases from V and 2 bases from J; bases unmatched to any gene: 6. The chain's CDR3 is CASSPGEGTYEQYF. DNA of the CDR3: TGTGCCAGCAGCCCCGGGGAGGGAACCTACGAGCAGTACTTC.

This clone was observed a single time. The CDR3 DNA reads as TGTGCCAGCGCGGGCGCCGGACGTACTAATGAAAAACTGTTTTTT. Amino acids: CASAGAGRTNEKLFF. J is TRBJ1-4 and V is TRBV14; D uncertain. Germline assignment: CDR1 SGHDN and CDR2 FVKESK. The CDR3 has 15 amino acids. V was cut by 8 bases and J by 2 bases, with 15 bases left in between.

J is TRBJ2-7 and V is TRBV30; D might be TRBD1 (6 bases). Trimming removed 2 bases at V and 4 bases at J, with 9 bases between. The CDR3 runs 12 residues. Per the germline V gene, CDR1 is GTSNPN and CDR2 is SVGIG (reference sequence). Here the CDR3 reads CAWSPGVYEQYF. The DNA of the CDR3 is TGTGCCTGGAGTCCAGGGGTATACGAGCAGTACTTC.

The chain combines TRBV18 with TRBJ2-2; D gene unclear. This CDR3 is built from 14 residues. Germline CDR1 KGHSH, CDR2 LQKENI. Trimming removed 0 bases from V and 4 bases from J, with 6 bases in between. The CDR3 sequence: CASSPPLRTGELFF. The CDR3 DNA follows: TGTGCCAGCTCACCACCACTGCGCACCGGGGAGCTGTTTTTT.

The chain has TRBV6-1 and TRBJ1-1, with no clear D. Trimming pared 2 bases from V and 5 bases from J, leaving 12 bases between. The germline CDR1 and CDR2 sequences are MNHNS and SASEGT. The CDR3 is 14 residues long. CDR3 coding DNA: TGTGCCAGCAGTGAACTCTCGTCGTATACTGAAGCTTTCTTT. Translation gives CASSELSSYTEAFF.